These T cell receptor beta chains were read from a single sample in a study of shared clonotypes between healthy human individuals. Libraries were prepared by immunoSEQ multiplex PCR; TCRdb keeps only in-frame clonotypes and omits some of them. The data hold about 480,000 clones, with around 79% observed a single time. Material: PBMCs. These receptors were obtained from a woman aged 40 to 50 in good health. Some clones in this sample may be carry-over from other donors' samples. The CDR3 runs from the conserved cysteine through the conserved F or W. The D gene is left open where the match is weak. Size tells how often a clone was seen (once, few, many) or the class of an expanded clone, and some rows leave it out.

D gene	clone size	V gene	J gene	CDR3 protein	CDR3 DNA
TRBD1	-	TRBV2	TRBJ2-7	CASRRRGTGVYEQYF	TGTGCCAGCAGGCGAAGGGGGACAGGGGTATACGAGCAGTACTTC
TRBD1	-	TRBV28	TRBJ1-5	CASSLFGQADQPQHF	TGTGCCAGCAGTTTATTCGGACAGGCAGATCAGCCCCAGCATTTT
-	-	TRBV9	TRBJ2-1	CASSPVADSSYNEQFF	TGTGCCAGCAGCCCTGTGGCAGATAGCTCCTACAATGAGCAGTTCTTC
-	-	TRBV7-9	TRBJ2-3	CASSRDHTQYF	TGTGCCAGCAGCAGGGACCATACGCAGTATTTT
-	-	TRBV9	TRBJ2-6	CASSGNRRKISAGANVLTF	TGTGCCAGCAGCGGAAACAGGAGGAAGATTTCGGCTGGGGCCAACGTCCTGACTTTC
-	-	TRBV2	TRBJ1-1	CASRGTEAFF	TGTGCCAGCAGGGGCACTGAAGCTTTCTTT
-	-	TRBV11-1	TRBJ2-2	CASSSASNTGELFF	TGTGCCAGCAGCTCCGCGTCAAACACCGGGGAGCTGTTTTTT
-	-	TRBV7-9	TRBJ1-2	CASSLTASNYGYTF	TGTGCCAGCAGCCTCACGGCCAGTAACTATGGCTACACCTTC
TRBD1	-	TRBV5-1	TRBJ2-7	CASSSGQGAYEQYF	TGCGCCAGCAGCTCTGGACAGGGGGCCTACGAGCAGTACTTC
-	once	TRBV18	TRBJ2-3	CASSPTTIPPTGADTQYF	TGTGCCAGCTCACCCACCACCATCCCTCCTACCGGCGCAGATACGCAGTATTTT
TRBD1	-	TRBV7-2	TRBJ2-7	CASSPRTGWDEQYF	TGTGCCAGCAGCCCCCGGACAGGGTGGGACGAGCAGTACTTC
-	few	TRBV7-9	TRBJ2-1	CASSPSVVNEQFF	TGTGCCAGCAGCCCCTCGGTAGTCAATGAGCAGTTCTTC
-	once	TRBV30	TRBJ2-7	CAWSVRRAHEQYF	TGTGCCTGGAGTGTACGCAGGGCCCACGAGCAGTACTTC
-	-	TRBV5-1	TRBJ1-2	CASSSAGGSYGYTF	TGCGCCAGCAGCTCGGCGGGGGGCAGCTATGGCTACACCTTC
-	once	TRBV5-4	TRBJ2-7	CASSLADYEQYF	TGTGCCAGCAGCTTAGCGGACTACGAGCAGTACTTC
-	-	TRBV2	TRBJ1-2	CASSDRVNYGYTF	TGTGCCAGCAGTGATCGGGTTAACTATGGCTACACCTTC
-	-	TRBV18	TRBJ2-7	CASSPGVRGGEQYF	TGTGCCAGCTCACCAGGAGTAAGGGGGGGCGAGCAGTACTTC
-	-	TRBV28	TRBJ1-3	CASSPIQHSSGNTIYF	TGTGCCAGCAGTCCCATACAGCATTCCTCTGGAAACACCATATATTTT
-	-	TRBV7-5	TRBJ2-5	CVRSSGLAGRKETQYF	TGTGTCAGAAGCTCCGGACTAGCGGGGCGAAAAGAGACCCAGTACTTC